The 21 T cell receptor beta chains in this list originate from one sample, sequenced in a study of OX40 agonist ivuxolimab in advanced cancers. The repertoire was sequenced with immunoSEQ multiplex PCR; TCRdb's copy has only in-frame clones and lacks some. The table lists roughly 97,000 clones, approximately 90% of them singletons. Source: CD4+ or CD8+ T cells sorted from blood, taken in a trial of the OX40 agonist ivuxolimab. The origin of the receptors is an adult with an advanced solid tumor such as melanoma, head and neck, liver or kidney cancer.

The gene calls are TRBV4-3 and TRBJ2-3; 10 bases map to TRBD2. V shed 0 bases, J shed 1 base, and the junction held 10 bases outside the gene matches. The CDR3 contains 19 residues. Per the germline V gene, CDR1 is LGHNA and CDR2 is YSLEER. The CDR3 region is CASSQDTGLAAPGTDTQYF. CDR3 bases: TGCGCCAGCAGCCAAGATACAGGACTAGCGGCCCCTGGCACAGATACGCAGTATTTT.

The V and J genes are TRBV10-3 and TRBJ1-5; D perhaps matches TRBD1 (6 bases). Trimming cost V 0 bases and J 0 bases, with 12 bases left between them. This CDR3 spans 17 amino acids. Germline V gene lookup returns CDR1 ENHRY and CDR2 SYGVKD. The CDR3: CAISESGTPNSNQPQHF. The CDR3 DNA sequence: TGTGCCATCAGTGAGTCGGGGACACCTAATAGCAATCAGCCCCAGCATTTT.

The chain is built from TRBV28 and TRBJ1-2; possibly TRBD1 for D (6 bases). Per the germline V gene, CDR1 is MDHEN and CDR2 is SYDVKM. Trimming left V 4 bases short and J 5 bases short, with 14 bases between. There are 14 residues in the CDR3. This chain's CDR3 is CASSSNLGHYGYTF. DNA for the CDR3: TGTGCCAGCAGTTCAAACTTGGGACATTATGGCTACACCTTC.

J is TRBJ1-4 and V is TRBV7-8; 7 bases agree with TRBD1. The V gene's germline CDR1 is SGHVS and CDR2 FQNEAQ. V shed 5 bases and J 2 bases; nucleotides not matched to a gene: 5. This CDR3 comprises 15 residues. In DNA form, the CDR3 reads TGTGCCAGCAGCAGATCGACAGGGACTAATGAAAAACTGTTTTTT. It codes for CASSRSTGTNEKLFF.

About this clone: No DNA is shown, since the ends of the CDR3 on it are uncertain; the CDR3 is the one TCRdb lists. V usage is TRBV7-3 and J usage is TRBJ1-6. Both ends counted, the CDR3 spans 13 residues. Germline V gives CDR1 SGHTA, CDR2 FQGTGA. The chain's CDR3 is CASSSSANSPLHF.

V and J are TRBV7-9 and TRBJ2-5; 15 bases align to TRBD2. CDR1 and CDR2 (germline): SEHNR, FQNEAQ (reference sequence). The J segment lost 1 base and the V segment lost 5 bases, leaving 2 bases of the junction unmatched. The CDR3 extends over 16 amino acids. The CDR3 protein is CASSPGLAGGQETQYF. CDR3 DNA: TGTGCCAGCAGCCCGGGACTAGCGGGGGGCCAAGAGACCCAGTACTTC. The whole variable domain, filled in from reference TRBV7-9 and TRBJ2-5, reads DTGVSQNPRHKITKRGQNVTFRCDPISEHNRLYWYRQTLGQGPEFLTYFQNEAQLEKSRLLSDRFSAERPKGSFSTLEIQRTEQGDSAMYLCASSPGLAGGQETQYFGPGTRLLVL.

The rearrangement uses TRBV7-2 and TRBJ2-5; 11 nucleotides match TRBD2. The CDR3 has 17 amino acids. Germline CDR1 reads SGHTA; CDR2 reads FQGNSA. The V segment lost 0 bases and the J segment 5 bases; nucleotides outside the gene matches: 8. CDR3 coding DNA: TGTGCCAGCAGCTTAGCAATAGCGGGGGGGCTTAGTGAGACCCAGTACTTC. As protein: CASSLAIAGGLSETQYF. Filled out from reference TRBV7-2 and TRBJ2-5, the complete variable domain reads GAGVSQSPSNKVTEKGKDVELRCDPISGHTALYWYRQSLGQGLEFLIYFQGNSAPDKSGLPSDRFSAERTGGSVSTLTIQRTQQEDSAVYLCASSLAIAGGLSETQYFGPGTRLLVL.

The chain carries TRBV7-2 and TRBJ2-7; no clear D gene. Trimming left V 5 bases short and J 5 bases short, with 16 bases between. The germline V gene encodes CDR1 SGHTA and CDR2 FQGNSA. The CDR3 is 14 amino acids. The CDR3 nucleotides are TGTGCCAGCAGCCCAAGCGACGGGTCGGACGAGCAGTACTTC. Amino acid sequence: CASSPSDGSDEQYF.

The chain carries TRBV29-1 and TRBJ2-7; 7 bases line up with TRBD1. CDR1 is SQVTM and CDR2 is ANQGSEA in the germline V gene. V shed 5 bases and J 6 bases; nucleotides not matched to a gene: 13. The CDR3 runs 14 residues. Here the CDR3 reads CSVPLMTGSSEQYF. CDR3 nucleotide sequence: TGCAGCGTTCCACTTATGACAGGGTCGTCCGAGCAGTACTTC.

The chain recombines TRBV5-4 with TRBJ2-6; D might be TRBD1 (5 bases). This CDR3 region has 17 residues. In germline, CDR1 is SGHNT, CDR2 YYREEE (reference sequence). Trimming took off 0 bases at V and 3 bases at J, with 13 bases between the two ends. The CDR3 reads CASSLARASVGANVLTF. The CDR3 bases are TGTGCCAGCAGCTTGGCCAGGGCCTCAGTTGGGGCCAACGTCCTGACTTTC.

The chain is built from TRBV5-6 and TRBJ1-4, with unresolved D. Trimming left V 3 bases short and J 5 bases short, with 14 bases between. Germline V lookup: CDR1 SGHDT, CDR2 YYEEEE. The CDR3 is 15 residues long. CDR3 protein: CASSSLGKLNEKLFF. The CDR3, as DNA: TGTGCCAGCAGCTCATTGGGCAAATTGAATGAAAAACTGTTTTTT. Full variable domain (remainder filled in from reference TRBV5-6 and TRBJ1-4): DAGVTQSPTHLIKTRGQQVTLRCSPKSGHDTVSWYQQALGQGPQFIFQYYEEEERQRGNFPDRFSGHQFPNYSSELNVNALLLGDSALYLCASSSLGKLNEKLFFGSGTQLSVL.

The count of this clone is one. The rearrangement links TRBV5-1 to TRBJ1-1; 9 nucleotides match TRBD1. CDR3 length: 15 amino acids. CDR1 and CDR2 from the germline V gene are SGHRS and YFSETQ. J was trimmed by 5 bases and V by 3 bases; bases with no gene match: 8. This CDR3 reads CASSSNTGTGTEAFF. The CDR3 DNA follows: TGCGCCAGCAGCTCTAATACCGGGACAGGGACTGAAGCTTTCTTT.

V is TRBV5-1 and J is TRBJ1-4; 9 nucleotides match TRBD1. This CDR3 is built from 14 residues. Germline lookup yields CDR1 SGHRS and CDR2 YFSETQ. J lost 7 bases, V lost 4 bases, and 5 bases had no gene match. The CDR3 is CASSLGTGSEKLFF. CDR3 DNA sequence: TGCGCCAGCAGCCTGGGGACAGGGAGTGAAAAACTGTTTTTT.

The V call is TRBV6-6, the J call TRBJ2-2; no reliable D call. CDR1 and CDR2 from the germline V gene are MNHNY and SVGAGI (reference sequence). This CDR3 spans 13 amino acids. Trimming cost V 6 bases and J 4 bases, with 9 bases left between them. CDR3 protein: CASRMGTTGELFF. CDR3 nucleotide sequence: TGTGCCAGCAGAATGGGCACCACCGGGGAGCTGTTTTTT.

The V call is TRBV7-2, the J call TRBJ1-4, with D unresolved. The V end was cut by 5 bases, the J end by 3 bases, with 13 bases between. The CDR3 sequence is 15 residues long. Germline CDR1 reads SGHTA; CDR2 reads FQGNSA. The CDR3 sequence is CASSGSVVANEKLFF. CDR3 nucleotides: TGTGCCAGCAGCGGATCCGTAGTGGCTAATGAAAAACTGTTTTTT.

The chain's CDR3 is CASSLGGRTYNSPLHF. The DNA of the CDR3 is TGTGCCAGCAGTTTAGGGGGGAGAACCTATAATTCACCCCTCCACTTT. This sequence joins TRBV28 and TRBJ1-6; a possible D gene is TRBD1 (5 bases). The CDR3 consists of 16 residues. V gave up 2 bases and J gave up 2 bases, with 10 bases separating them. The germline CDR1 and CDR2 sequences are MDHEN and SYDVKM.

On this clone: Relative to the germline gene, one junction end is altered; a read error may explain this. Additional DNA sequences in this sample encode the identical CDR3. J is TRBJ2-5 and V is TRBV20-1; weak D call: TRBD2 (6 bases). Germline V lookup: CDR1 DFQATT, CDR2 SNEGSKA (reference sequence). The CDR3 totals 11 residues. DNA of the CDR3: TGCAGTGCTCGGCGGGGAGAGACTCAGTACTTC. It translates to CSARRGETQYF.

This clone is a singleton in its sample. V usage is TRBV18 and J usage is TRBJ1-2; D possibly corresponds to TRBD1 (5 bases). This CDR3 has 14 amino acids. Germline values: CDR1 KGHSH, CDR2 LQKENI. V was shortened by 3 bases and J by 4 bases, with 12 bases between the two germline ends. CDR3 DNA: TGTGCCAGCTCACCGGGGCAGGCCCTCTATGGCTACACCTTC. Translated, it gives CASSPGQALYGYTF.

The chain combines TRBV25-1 with TRBJ1-6; D gene uncertain. CDR3 length: 14 residues. Between the trimmed V and J ends, which lost 4 bases and 1 base, there was a span of 5 bases. The germline V gene encodes CDR1 MGHDK and CDR2 SYGVNS. DNA for the CDR3: TGTGCCAGCAGTGGCGGTTCCTATAATTCACCCCTCCACTTT. Translated, it gives CASSGGSYNSPLHF. Using reference TRBV25-1 and TRBJ1-6 for the parts outside the CDR3, the full variable domain is EADIYQTPRYLVIGTGKKITLECSQTMGHDKMYWYQQDPGMELHLIHYSYGVNSTEKGDLSSESTVSRIRTEHFPLTLESARPSHTSQYLCASSGGSYNSPLHFGNGTRLTVT.

This clone is a singleton in its sample. The rearrangement links TRBV28 to TRBJ1-6; D may be TRBD1 (5 bases). CDR1 and CDR2 from the germline V gene are MDHEN and SYDVKM. V lost 2 bases to trimming and J lost 5 bases, with 13 bases between them. This CDR3 region has 16 residues. CDR3 nucleotides: TGTGCCAGCAGTTTACGGGCGACAGCTAATAATTCACCCCTCCACTTT. Translated, it gives CASSLRATANNSPLHF.

The CDR3 DNA follows: TGTGCCAGCAGTGGGGGGGGGACAGCCCAAGAGACCCAGTACTTC. Its protein product is CASSGGGTAQETQYF. This sequence joins TRBV2 and TRBJ2-5, with D tentatively TRBD1 or TRBD2 (7 bases each). The CDR3 runs to 15 residues. The germline gives CDR1 SNHLY, CDR2 FYNNEI. Deletions cut 4 bases from V and 1 base from J, with 13 bases between.